This T cell receptor (beta chain) is drawn from a study of T cell responses to AZD1222 COVID-19 vaccine. Between the trimmed V and J ends, which lost 0 bases and 7 bases, there was a span of 7 bases. Germline V CDR1 and CDR2: GTSNPN, SVGIG (reference sequence). The CDR3 is made up of 12 amino acids. Only in-frame clones appear in the TCRdb table, and some are missing; sequencing was by immunoSEQ multiplex PCR. The table lists about 150,000 clones, roughly 92% of them singletons. In the case of this clone: Its antigen is not identified.

Study-level findings and limits: Regions left unmutated in variants are reportedly the target of nearly half of spike-specific TCRs.

The chain is built from TRBV30 and TRBJ2-1; no definite D call. This TCR was sampled from an adult in good health. Sequencing was performed on peripheral blood, taken on day 0 of AZD1222 vaccination. The CDR3 DNA reads as TGTGCCTGGAGTGTACGGCGGAATGAGCAGTTCTTC. Translation gives CAWSVRRNEQFF.